The source of this T cell receptor beta chain is a study of T cell responses to AZD1222 COVID-19 vaccine. Points from the study as a whole: Only 5 or 6 people who got AZD1222 tested seropositive at baseline. When two AZD1222 doses had been given, Spike-specific TCR breadth and depth rose. There were repertoire samples only from the period after the peak T cell response. Targets within unmutated variant regions were reportedly found for nearly half of spike-specific TCRs.

TCRdb's copy holds only in-frame clones and misses some; the assay was immunoSEQ multiplex PCR. The sample holds approximately 100,000 clones; around 90% are singletons and the top ten take roughly 1.1%. This CDR3 is 14 amino acids long. V shed 7 bases and J shed 4 bases, with 13 bases lying between them. Looked up from germline, CDR1 is SNHLY and CDR2 is FYNNEI. In the case of this clone: The antigen is not known.

The TCR sequence derives from an adult in good health. The rearrangement links TRBV2 to TRBJ2-2; the D gene is possibly TRBD1 (7 bases). Sample: peripheral blood, taken on day 0 of AZD1222 vaccination. In nucleotides, the CDR3 is TGTGCCAGCAAGGAGGGGGCGGTCACCGGGGAGCTGTTTTTT. It encodes CASKEGAVTGELFF.